Each of the 20 T cell receptor beta chains below was sequenced from the same sample in a study of blood T cell repertoires in COVID-19. Assay used: immunoSEQ multiplex PCR; TCRdb lists only in-frame clones, some missing. The repertoire holds about 200,000 clones, with around 86% as singletons. Sequencing was done on a sample of peripheral blood. These receptors all come from a human donor in a cohort sampled during active COVID-19.

The rearrangement joins TRBV7-8 to TRBJ1-1, with 7 bases fitting TRBD1. CDR3 length equals 17 residues. Germline V CDR1 and CDR2: SGHVS, FQNEAQ. The ends lost 0 bases at V and 1 base at J; junction bases unmatched: 8. In DNA, the CDR3 is TGTGCCAGCAGCTTAGCGGGGGCAGGGGGGAGGAACACTGAAGCTTTCTTT. It translates to CASSLAGAGGRNTEAFF.

The sample holds a few counts of this clone. The chain carries TRBV7-9 and TRBJ2-7; 8 bases line up with TRBD2. Germline lookup yields CDR1 SEHNR and CDR2 FQNEAQ (reference sequence). J lost 2 bases, V lost 2 bases, and 11 bases had no gene match. This CDR3 has 17 residues. This chain's CDR3 is CASSLKRGRAGAYEQYF. The CDR3 nucleotides are TGTGCCAGCAGCTTAAAACGCGGGAGAGCGGGAGCCTACGAGCAGTACTTC.

This clone was counted a few times. J is TRBJ2-7 and V is TRBV7-2, with 8 bases fitting TRBD1. CDR3 length: 16 residues. V was clipped by 4 bases and J by 0 bases; unmatched bases: 8. From germline, CDR1 is SGHTA and CDR2 FQGNSA. The CDR3 DNA follows: TGTGCCAGCAGCTCGCAGGGGGCAATGAGCTCCTACGAGCAGTACTTC. Its protein is CASSSQGAMSSYEQYF. Using reference TRBV7-2 and TRBJ2-7 for the parts outside the CDR3, the full variable domain is GAGVSQSPSNKVTEKGKDVELRCDPISGHTALYWYRQSLGQGLEFLIYFQGNSAPDKSGLPSDRFSAERTGGSVSTLTIQRTQQEDSAVYLCASSSQGAMSSYEQYFGPGTRLTVT.

Here the CDR3 reads CASSQAVRVGTEAFF. DNA of the CDR3: TGCGCCAGCAGCCAAGCAGTCAGGGTGGGGACTGAAGCTTTCTTT. The chain couples TRBV4-3 to TRBJ1-1; D might be TRBD1 (5 bases). This CDR3 is built from 15 residues. Looked up from germline, CDR1 is LGHNA and CDR2 is YSLEER. Trimming pared 1 base from V and 5 bases from J, leaving 14 bases between.

For the CDR3, the DNA is TGTGCCAGCAGCTTAGGGGGCCCGCCGGGCGAAAAACTGTTTTTT. It codes for CASSLGGPPGEKLFF. This chain links TRBV7-9 with TRBJ1-4, with D maybe TRBD1 (5 bases). The germline CDR1 and CDR2 sequences are SEHNR and FQNEAQ (reference sequence). Trimming took 1 base from V and 8 from J, leaving 14 bases between them. The CDR3 totals 15 residues.

This chain links TRBV30 with TRBJ1-5; 11 bases match TRBD1. J lost 5 bases, V lost 0 bases, and 6 bases had no gene match. The germline CDR1 and CDR2 sequences are GTSNPN and SVGIG (reference sequence). The CDR3 consists of 16 residues. For the CDR3, the DNA is TGTGCCTGGAGTGTCGCCGGGACAGGGGGGTATCAGCCCCAGCATTTT. It yields the protein CAWSVAGTGGYQPQHF.

The J gene is TRBJ2-1, the V gene TRBV10-3, with 11 bases fitting TRBD2. This CDR3 is 15 amino acids long. Trimming removed 8 bases from V and 7 bases from J; junction bases left unmatched: 10. Per germline, CDR1 ENHRY and CDR2 SYGVKD. Written as DNA, the CDR3 is TGTGCCATCGGGCTGCCGGGACTAGCGGTTAATGAGCAGTTCTTC. This gives the protein CAIGLPGLAVNEQFF.

CDR3 residues: CASSPVSGRAGYNEQFF. The CDR3 coding sequence is TGTGCCAGCAGTCCCGTTAGCGGGAGGGCCGGCTACAATGAGCAGTTCTTC. This chain uses TRBV28 with TRBJ2-1; TRBD2 matches at 11 bases. Germline V gives CDR1 MDHEN, CDR2 SYDVKM. Trimming took 5 bases from V and 3 from J; bases not matched to a gene: 9. This CDR3 spans 17 amino acids. Filled out from reference TRBV28 and TRBJ2-1, the complete variable domain reads DVKVTQSSRYLVKRTGEKVFLECVQDMDHENMFWYRQDPGLGLRLIYFSYDVKMKEKGDIPEGYSVSREKKERFSLILESASTNQTSMYLCASSPVSGRAGYNEQFFGPGTRLTVL.

J is TRBJ2-1 and V is TRBV19; 7 nucleotides align to TRBD2. Germline V gene lookup returns CDR1 LNHDA and CDR2 SQIVND (reference sequence). CDR3 length: 14 amino acids. The V gene end was trimmed by 1 base and the J gene end by 8 bases; junction bases not matched to a gene: 5. CDR3 in DNA: TGTGCCAGTAGTATAGGTCTAGCGGACGATGAGCAGTTCTTC. Translated: CASSIGLADDEQFF.

The chain employs TRBV7-9 and TRBJ2-1, with a weak D call TRBD1 (6 bases). Trimming removed 3 bases from V and 1 base from J, with 10 bases in between. Germline CDR1 reads SEHNR; CDR2 reads FQNEAQ (reference sequence). The CDR3 extends over 15 amino acids. The CDR3 reads CASSLWTVSYNEQFF. The CDR3 DNA reads as TGTGCCAGCAGCTTGTGGACAGTATCCTACAATGAGCAGTTCTTC.

This rearrangement joins TRBV6-5 to TRBJ1-3; perhaps TRBD1 as D (6 bases). V lost 4 bases to trimming and J lost 4 bases, with 17 bases between them. CDR3 size: 16 residues. CDR1 and CDR2 (germline): MNHEY, SVGAGI. This chain's CDR3 is CASSSRFTGIGNTIYF. CDR3 nucleotide sequence: TGTGCCAGCAGTTCCCGCTTTACAGGGATCGGAAACACCATATATTTT.

CDR3 bases: TGTGCCAGCTCGTCGGGACAGGGGATTTCCTACGAGCAGTACTTC. Residues: CASSSGQGISYEQYF. The chain has TRBV18 and TRBJ2-7; TRBD1 aligns across 10 bases. The CDR3 has 15 amino acids. Per germline, CDR1 KGHSH and CDR2 LQKENI. V was pared by 6 bases and J by 1 base, with 6 bases of the junction left unmatched.

J is TRBJ1-5 and V is TRBV28; D is ambiguous. CDR3 length equals 14 residues. With 7 bases removed from V and 2 bases from J, the gap between germline ends came to 12 bases. CDR1 is MDHEN and CDR2 is SYDVKM in the germline V gene. CDR3 sequence reads: CASTFVRGNQPQHF. The CDR3 region has the DNA TGTGCCAGCACATTTGTTCGGGGCAATCAGCCCCAGCATTTT.

The rearrangement links TRBV5-4 to TRBJ2-6, with D perhaps TRBD2 (6 bases). V lost 0 bases, J lost 4 bases, and 11 bases lay in between. Germline V gene lookup returns CDR1 SGHNT and CDR2 YYREEE (reference sequence). The CDR3 has 16 residues. The CDR3 bases are TGTGCCAGCAGCTTGGGGGATGCGGGAGGGGCCAACGTCCTGACTTTC. Protein sequence: CASSLGDAGGANVLTF.

The rearrangement links TRBV15 to TRBJ1-2, with D possibly TRBD1 on 5 matching bases. Germline values: CDR1 LNHNV, CDR2 YYDKDF (reference sequence). There are 16 residues in the CDR3. The V and J ends lost 0 bases and 7 bases respectively, with 18 bases between them. The CDR3 DNA is TGTGCCACCAGCAGAGATCGGCAGGGCGGTGTGTCTGGCTACACCTTC. Protein: CATSRDRQGGVSGYTF.

The J gene is TRBJ2-1, the V gene TRBV20-1; 9 positions agree with TRBD1. The germline gives CDR1 DFQATT, CDR2 SNEGSKA (reference sequence). J was trimmed by 9 bases and V by 6 bases; bases with no gene match: 15. The CDR3 covers 15 residues. The CDR3 protein is CSASTPGTGHREQFF. In DNA form, the CDR3 reads TGCAGTGCCAGTACCCCCGGGACAGGGCATCGTGAGCAGTTCTTC.

The V gene is TRBV27, the J gene TRBJ1-2; D is perhaps TRBD1 (5 bases). Between the trimmed V and J ends, which lost 5 bases and 4 bases, there was a span of 17 bases. Germline CDR1 is MNHEY and CDR2 is SMNVEV (reference sequence). The CDR3 consists of 15 residues. CDR3 sequence: CASSTDGRDGYGYTF. Here the CDR3 DNA reads TGTGCCAGCAGTACAGACGGGCGGGACGGCTATGGCTACACCTTC.

The J gene is TRBJ2-7, the V gene TRBV5-4; weak D call: TRBD1 (6 bases). The CDR3 extends over 13 amino acids. Per the germline V gene, CDR1 is SGHNT and CDR2 is YYREEE (reference sequence). V was clipped by 4 bases and J by 2 bases, with 10 bases between them. CDR3 amino acids: CASSVRDTYEQYF. Here the CDR3 DNA reads TGTGCCAGCAGCGTTAGGGACACCTACGAGCAGTACTTC.

V gene TRBV7-6 combines with J gene TRBJ2-3, with 7 nucleotides matching TRBD2. Germline values: CDR1 SGHVS, CDR2 FNYEAQ. This CDR3 comprises 17 residues. Trimming cost V 5 bases and J 3 bases; bases outside gene matches: 14. The CDR3 DNA sequence: TGTGCCAGCAGCCAACCAAGAGGCGGGAGTAGAACAGATACGCAGTATTTT. As protein: CASSQPRGGSRTDTQYF.

V usage is TRBV4-1 and J usage is TRBJ1-5, with D possibly being TRBD1 (6 bases). This CDR3 has 15 residues. V was cut by 4 bases and J by 1 base, with 11 bases left in between. Germline loops: CDR1 MGHRA, CDR2 YSYEKL. As DNA, the CDR3 is TGCGCCAGCAGCCGAAGGGGGGGCAGCAATCAGCCCCAGCATTTT. This gives the protein CASSRRGGSNQPQHF.